The 5 T cell receptor beta chains below come from one sample, sequenced in a study of OX40 agonist ivuxolimab in advanced cancers. Assay used: immunoSEQ multiplex PCR; TCRdb lists only in-frame clones, some missing. The table records fewer than 70,000 clones, around 86% of them present only once. The sequencing here drew on CD4+ or CD8+ T cells sorted from blood, taken in a trial of the OX40 agonist ivuxolimab. Receptor source: an adult with an advanced solid tumor such as melanoma, head and neck, liver or kidney cancer.

The gene calls are TRBV27 and TRBJ1-5; the D gene is possibly TRBD1 (5 bases). This CDR3 has 14 residues. The V end lost 5 bases, the J end lost 7 bases, and 15 bases lay between the germline ends. The germline V gene has CDR1 MNHEY and CDR2 SMNVEV (reference sequence). CDR3 amino acids: CASSRGLPRQPQHF. The CDR3 coding sequence is TGTGCCAGCAGTAGGGGACTGCCGCGACAGCCCCAGCATTTT.

The rearrangement joins TRBV6-1 to TRBJ2-2; D unclear. Per germline, CDR1 MNHNS and CDR2 SASEGT. The CDR3 is 14 amino acids. Trimming took off 6 bases at V and 0 bases at J, with 8 bases between the two ends. This CDR3 reads CASRDGPNTGELFF. Written as DNA, the CDR3 is TGTGCCAGCAGGGACGGTCCGAACACCGGGGAGCTGTTTTTT.

CDR3 in DNA: TGTGCCAGCAGTTCTGCAGGGCGGACTAATGAAAAACTGTTTTTT. Protein sequence: CASSSAGRTNEKLFF. This rearrangement joins TRBV5-8 to TRBJ1-4; a weak D match, TRBD1 (5 bases). The CDR3 is made up of 15 amino acids. Trimming took 5 bases from V and 2 from J, leaving 13 bases between them. Germline values: CDR1 SGHTS, CDR2 YDEGEE. The whole variable domain, remainder taken from reference TRBV5-8 and TRBJ1-4, is EAGVTQSPTHLIKTRGQQATLRCSPISGHTSVYWYQQALGLGLQFLLWYDEGEERNRGNFPPRFSGRQFPNYSSELNVNALELEDSALYLCASSSAGRTNEKLFFGSGTQLSVL.

This clone has a single count. J is TRBJ1-4 and V is TRBV29-1; no firm D call. Germline V CDR1 and CDR2: SQVTM, ANQGSEA. V was pared by 6 bases and J by 8 bases, with 13 bases between. CDR3 length: 12 amino acids. The chain's CDR3 is CSVGDRREKLFF. The CDR3 bases are TGCAGCGTAGGCGACCGAAGGGAAAAACTGTTTTTT. Supplemented by reference TRBV29-1 and TRBJ1-4, the full variable domain reads SAVISQKPSRDICQRGTSLTIQCQVDSQVTMMFWYRQQPGQSLTLIATANQGSEATYESGFVIDKFPISRPNLTFSTLTVSNMSPEDSSIYLCSVGDRREKLFFGSGTQLSVL.

The chain joins TRBV19 to TRBJ1-5, with unresolved D. The germline V gene encodes CDR1 LNHDA and CDR2 SQIVND (reference sequence). V shed 4 bases and J shed 3 bases, with 7 bases lying between them. The CDR3 has 13 residues. CDR3 in DNA: TGTGCCAGTAGTAACGGGCCCAATCAGCCCCAGCATTTT. Amino acid sequence: CASSNGPNQPQHF.